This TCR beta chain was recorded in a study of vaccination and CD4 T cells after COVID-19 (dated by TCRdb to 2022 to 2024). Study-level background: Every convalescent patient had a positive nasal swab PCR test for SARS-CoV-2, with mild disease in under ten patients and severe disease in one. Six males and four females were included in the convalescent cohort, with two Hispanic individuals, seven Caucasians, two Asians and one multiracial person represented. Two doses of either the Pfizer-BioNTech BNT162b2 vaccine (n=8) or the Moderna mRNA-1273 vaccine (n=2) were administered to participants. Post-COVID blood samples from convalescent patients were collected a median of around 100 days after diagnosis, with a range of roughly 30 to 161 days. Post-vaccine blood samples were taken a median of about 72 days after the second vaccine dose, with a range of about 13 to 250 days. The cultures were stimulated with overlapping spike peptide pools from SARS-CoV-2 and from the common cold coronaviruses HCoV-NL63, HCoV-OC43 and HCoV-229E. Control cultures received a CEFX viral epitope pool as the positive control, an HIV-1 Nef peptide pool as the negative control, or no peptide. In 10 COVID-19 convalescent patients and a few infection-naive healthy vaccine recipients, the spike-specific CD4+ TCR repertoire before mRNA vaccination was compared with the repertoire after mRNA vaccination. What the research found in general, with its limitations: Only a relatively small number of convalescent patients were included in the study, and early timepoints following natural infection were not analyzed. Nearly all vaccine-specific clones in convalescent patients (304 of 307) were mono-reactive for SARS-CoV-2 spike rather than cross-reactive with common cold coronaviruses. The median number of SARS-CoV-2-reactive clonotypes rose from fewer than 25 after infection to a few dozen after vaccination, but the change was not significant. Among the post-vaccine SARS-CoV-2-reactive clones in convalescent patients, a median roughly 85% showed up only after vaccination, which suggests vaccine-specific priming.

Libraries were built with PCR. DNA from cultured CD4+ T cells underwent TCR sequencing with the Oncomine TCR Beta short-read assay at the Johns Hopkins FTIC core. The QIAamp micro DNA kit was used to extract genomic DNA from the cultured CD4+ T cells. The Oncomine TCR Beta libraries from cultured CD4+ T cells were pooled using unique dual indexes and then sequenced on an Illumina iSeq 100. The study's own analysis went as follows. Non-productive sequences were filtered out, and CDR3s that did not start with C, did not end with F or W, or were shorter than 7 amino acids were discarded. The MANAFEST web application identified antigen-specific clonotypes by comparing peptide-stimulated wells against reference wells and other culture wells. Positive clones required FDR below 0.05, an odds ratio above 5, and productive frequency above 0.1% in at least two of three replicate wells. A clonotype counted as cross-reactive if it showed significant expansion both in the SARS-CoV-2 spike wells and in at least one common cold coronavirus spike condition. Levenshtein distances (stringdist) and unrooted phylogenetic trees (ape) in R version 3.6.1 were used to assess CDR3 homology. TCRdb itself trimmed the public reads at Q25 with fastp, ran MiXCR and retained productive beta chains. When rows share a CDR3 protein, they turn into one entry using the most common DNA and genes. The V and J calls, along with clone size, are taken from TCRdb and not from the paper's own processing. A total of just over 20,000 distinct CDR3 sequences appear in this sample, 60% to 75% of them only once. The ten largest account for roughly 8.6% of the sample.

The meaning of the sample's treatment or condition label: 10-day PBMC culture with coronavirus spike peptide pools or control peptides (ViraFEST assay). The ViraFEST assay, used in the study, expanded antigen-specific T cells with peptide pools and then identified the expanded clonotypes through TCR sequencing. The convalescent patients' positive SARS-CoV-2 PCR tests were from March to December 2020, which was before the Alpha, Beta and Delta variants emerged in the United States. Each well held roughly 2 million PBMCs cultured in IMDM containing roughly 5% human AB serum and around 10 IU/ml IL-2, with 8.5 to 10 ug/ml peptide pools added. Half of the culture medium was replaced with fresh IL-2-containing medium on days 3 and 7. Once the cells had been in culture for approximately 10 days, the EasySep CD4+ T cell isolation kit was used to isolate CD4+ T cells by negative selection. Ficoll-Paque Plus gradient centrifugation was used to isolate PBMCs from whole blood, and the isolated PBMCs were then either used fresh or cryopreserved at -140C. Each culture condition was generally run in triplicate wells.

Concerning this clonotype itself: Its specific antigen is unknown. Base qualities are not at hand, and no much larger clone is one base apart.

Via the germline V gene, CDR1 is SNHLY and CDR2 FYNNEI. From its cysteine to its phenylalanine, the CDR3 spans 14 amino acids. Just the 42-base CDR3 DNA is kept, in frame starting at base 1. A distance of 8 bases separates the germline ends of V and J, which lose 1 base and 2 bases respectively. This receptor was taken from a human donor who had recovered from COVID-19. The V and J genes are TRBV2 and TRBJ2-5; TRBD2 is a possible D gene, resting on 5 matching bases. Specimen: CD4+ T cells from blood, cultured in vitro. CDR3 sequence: CASSEERVQETQYF. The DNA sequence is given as TGTGCCAGCAGTGAAGAGAGGGTGCAAGAGACCCAGTACTTC.